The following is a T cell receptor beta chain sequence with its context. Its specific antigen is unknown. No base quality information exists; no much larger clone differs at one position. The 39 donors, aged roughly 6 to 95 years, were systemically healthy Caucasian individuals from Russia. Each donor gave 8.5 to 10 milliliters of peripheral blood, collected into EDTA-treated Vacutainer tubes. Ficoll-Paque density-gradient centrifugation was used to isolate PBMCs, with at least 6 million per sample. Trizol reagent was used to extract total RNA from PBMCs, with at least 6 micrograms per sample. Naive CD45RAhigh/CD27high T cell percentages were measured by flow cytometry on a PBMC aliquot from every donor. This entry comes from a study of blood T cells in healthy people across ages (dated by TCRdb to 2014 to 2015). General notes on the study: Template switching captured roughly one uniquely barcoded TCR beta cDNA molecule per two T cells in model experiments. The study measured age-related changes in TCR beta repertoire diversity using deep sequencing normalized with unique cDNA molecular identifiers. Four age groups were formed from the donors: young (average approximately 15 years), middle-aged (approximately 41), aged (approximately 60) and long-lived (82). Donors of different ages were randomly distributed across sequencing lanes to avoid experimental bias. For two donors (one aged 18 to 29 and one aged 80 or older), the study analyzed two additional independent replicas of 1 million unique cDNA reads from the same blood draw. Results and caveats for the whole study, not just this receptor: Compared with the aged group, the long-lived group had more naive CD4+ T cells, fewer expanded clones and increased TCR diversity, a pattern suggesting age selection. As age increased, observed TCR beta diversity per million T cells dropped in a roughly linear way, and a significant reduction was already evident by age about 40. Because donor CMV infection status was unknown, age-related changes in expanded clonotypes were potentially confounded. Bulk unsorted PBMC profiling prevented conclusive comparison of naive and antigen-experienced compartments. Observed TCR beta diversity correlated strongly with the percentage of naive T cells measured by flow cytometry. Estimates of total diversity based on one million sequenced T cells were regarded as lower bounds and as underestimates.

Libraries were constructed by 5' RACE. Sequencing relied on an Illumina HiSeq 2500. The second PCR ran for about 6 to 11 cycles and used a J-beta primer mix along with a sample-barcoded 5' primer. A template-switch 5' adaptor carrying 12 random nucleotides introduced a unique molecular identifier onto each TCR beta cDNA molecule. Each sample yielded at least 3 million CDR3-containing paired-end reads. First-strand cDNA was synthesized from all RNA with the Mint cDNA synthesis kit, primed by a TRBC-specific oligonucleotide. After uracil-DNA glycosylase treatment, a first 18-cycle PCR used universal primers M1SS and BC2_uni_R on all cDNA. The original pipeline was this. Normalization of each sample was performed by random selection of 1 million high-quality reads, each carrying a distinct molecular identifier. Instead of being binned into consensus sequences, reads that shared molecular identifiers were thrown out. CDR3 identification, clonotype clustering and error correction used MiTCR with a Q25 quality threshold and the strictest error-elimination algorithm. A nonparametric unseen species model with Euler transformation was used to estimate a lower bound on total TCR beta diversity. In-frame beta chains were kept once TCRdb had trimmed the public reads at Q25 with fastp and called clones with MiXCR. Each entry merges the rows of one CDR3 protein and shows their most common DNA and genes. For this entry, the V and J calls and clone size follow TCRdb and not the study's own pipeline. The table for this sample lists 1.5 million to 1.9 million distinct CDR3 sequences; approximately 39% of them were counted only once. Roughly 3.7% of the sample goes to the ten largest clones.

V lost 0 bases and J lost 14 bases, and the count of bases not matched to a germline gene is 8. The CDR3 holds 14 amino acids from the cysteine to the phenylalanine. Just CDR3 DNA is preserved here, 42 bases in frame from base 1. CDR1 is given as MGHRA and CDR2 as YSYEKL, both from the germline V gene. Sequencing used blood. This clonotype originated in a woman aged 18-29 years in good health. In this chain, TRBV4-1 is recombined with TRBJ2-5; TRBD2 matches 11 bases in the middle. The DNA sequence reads TGCGCCAGCAGCCAAGATATGACTAGCGGGGCCCCCTACTTC. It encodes CASSQDMTSGAPYF.